A single sample is the source of the 31 T cell receptor beta chains below, sequenced in a study of blood T cells in healthy people across ages. The authors ran a second PCR of about 6 to 11 cycles using a sample-barcoded 5' primer and a J-beta primer mix. TCRdb processed the 5' RACE reads anew with MiXCR; each CDR3 protein has one entry. The profile shows roughly 1.5 million distinct CDR3 sequences, around 40% of them singletons. The sample taken for sequencing was blood. All receptors derive from a woman between 18 and 29 years old in good health.

V usage is TRBV11-2 and J usage is TRBJ1-2; 9 bases map to TRBD1. CDR3 size: 14 residues. V was clipped by 10 bases and J by 3 bases; unmatched bases: 9. Per germline, CDR1 SGHAT and CDR2 FQNNGV. CDR3 residues: CATTDRQGDYGYTF. The CDR3 DNA sequence: TGTGCCACCACGGACAGACAGGGGGACTATGGCTACACCTTC.

This clonotype occurred a few times. The chain combines TRBV12-3 or TRBV12-4 with TRBJ2-2, with 7 nucleotides matching TRBD2. The CDR3 has 12 amino acids. CDR3 residues: CALGGPAGELFF. The CDR3 DNA sequence: TGTGCTCTGGGAGGGCCAGCCGGGGAGCTGTTTTTT.

This chain links TRBV28 with TRBJ2-7, with a weak D call TRBD1 (6 bases). The CDR3 is 14 amino acids. Trimming shortened V by 6 bases and J by 3 bases, and 15 bases separated the two germline ends. Per germline, CDR1 MDHEN and CDR2 SYDVKM. The CDR3 reads CASRPGATDYEQYF. The CDR3 DNA sequence: TGTGCCAGCAGACCAGGGGCCACGGACTACGAGCAGTACTTC.

This clonotype came up a few times. The rearrangement uses TRBV29-1 and TRBJ1-6, with a tentative D call TRBD1 (6 bases). The CDR3 totals 13 residues. Germline loops: CDR1 SQVTM, CDR2 ANQGSEA. V lost 6 bases and J lost 5, with 11 bases in between. CDR3 in amino acids: CSVQGSNNSPLHF. The CDR3 region has the DNA TGCAGCGTGCAGGGGTCGAATAATTCACCCCTCCACTTT.

DNA for the CDR3: TGTGCCTGGAGTCGCTCAAACAATTATGGCTACACCTTC. Protein: CAWSRSNNYGYTF. The chain recombines TRBV30 with TRBJ1-2; D unclear. Germline V CDR1 and CDR2: GTSNPN, SVGIG (reference sequence). V lost 2 bases to trimming and J lost 5 bases, with 12 bases between them. The CDR3 loop spans 13 amino acids.

This clonotype was detected only a few times. A much larger clone lies a single base off, so this may be a read error. The J gene is TRBJ2-1, the V gene TRBV7-8; the match to TRBD2 covers 8 bases. The germline CDR1 and CDR2 sequences are SGHVS and FQNEAQ. The CDR3 is 14 residues long. V gave up 5 bases and J gave up 7 bases; unmatched junction bases: 7. As DNA, the CDR3 is TGTGCCAGCAGCGTTTCGGGGGGGCGGAATGAGCAGTTCTTC. It specifies CASSVSGGRNEQFF.

The chain couples TRBV7-2 to TRBJ2-1; 9 positions match TRBD2. The J call may be incorrect, as the DNA end agrees better with TRBJ2-7. Germline CDR1 and CDR2: SGHTA and FQGNSA. The CDR3 runs to 15 residues. CDR3 DNA: TGTGCCAGCACCTCAAGCGGGAGGTCCTACAATGAGCAGTACTTC. Translated: CASTSSGRSYNEQYF.

This clonotype has just a few counts. The V and J genes are TRBV27 and TRBJ2-7, with a possible D match to TRBD1 (5 bases). CDR1 is MNHEY, CDR2 SMNVEV, per germline (reference sequence). This CDR3 has 14 residues. The ends were cut back, 4 bases at V and 3 bases at J, with 13 bases in the middle. The DNA of the CDR3 is TGTGCCAGCAGTTACCAGGGTTCAGTCTACGAGCAGTACTTC. Translating gives CASSYQGSVYEQYF.

This clonotype occurred many times. The chain employs TRBV20-1 and TRBJ2-7, with no clear D. CDR1 is DFQATT, CDR2 SNEGSKA, per germline (reference sequence). V shed 6 bases and J shed 1 base, with 13 bases lying between them. The CDR3 length is 13 residues. The CDR3 protein is CSARERLSYEQYF. The CDR3 DNA is TGCAGTGCCCGAGAGCGCCTGTCCTACGAGCAGTACTTC.

J is TRBJ1-6 and V is TRBV12-3 or TRBV12-4; D is uncertain. The CDR3 is made up of 14 amino acids. Trimming left V 3 bases short and J 9 bases short, with 12 bases between. The CDR3 region is CASSFSLRGSPLHF. The CDR3 bases are TGTGCCAGCAGTTTTAGTCTTCGGGGTTCACCCCTCCACTTT.

The chain is built from TRBV7-9 and TRBJ2-5; D remains unclear. The CDR3 is 16 amino acids. Germline CDR1 reads SEHNR; CDR2 reads FQNEAQ (reference sequence). The V gene lost 7 bases and the J gene lost 11 bases, with 29 bases spanning the gap. The CDR3 protein is CASKNRQGSPVNEQYF. CDR3 in DNA: TGTGCCAGCAAAAATCGACAAGGCTCCCCCGTTAATGAGCAGTACTTC.

The J gene is TRBJ2-7, the V gene TRBV28; 11 nucleotides agree with TRBD2. This CDR3 is built from 17 residues. CDR1 and CDR2 (germline): MDHEN, SYDVKM. V dropped 5 bases and J dropped 4; count of bases not matched to a gene: 13. The chain's CDR3 is CASSPNSWGTSGYEQYF. CDR3 bases: TGTGCCAGCAGTCCGAACTCTTGGGGGACTAGCGGATACGAGCAGTACTTC.

V usage is TRBV6-5 and J usage is TRBJ1-1; TRBD1 might be the D (5 bases). V shed 8 bases and J shed 5 bases, with 18 bases lying between them. Germline-derived CDR1 and CDR2 are MNHEY and SVGAGI. The CDR3 spans 14 residues. CDR3: CASCRAGAQTEAFF. CDR3 DNA: TGTGCCAGCTGTCGAGCCGGGGCTCAAACTGAAGCTTTCTTT.

The chain couples TRBV6-5 to TRBJ1-2; possible D gene TRBD1, 6 bases. Trimming pared 2 bases from V and 6 bases from J, leaving 10 bases between. Germline CDR1 MNHEY, CDR2 SVGAGI. CDR3 size: 13 residues. The CDR3 loop reads CASSYGGQHGYTF. CDR3 nucleotide sequence: TGTGCCAGCAGTTACGGGGGGCAACATGGCTACACCTTC.

The V and J genes are TRBV10-3 and TRBJ2-5; D gene ambiguous. CDR3 length: 9 amino acids. Germline CDR1 and CDR2: ENHRY and SYGVKD. Trimming removed 7 bases from V and 5 bases from J, with 2 bases in between. The CDR3 nucleotides are TGTGCCATCACGGAGACCCAGTACTTC. It encodes CAITETQYF.

This clonotype was detected a few times. The genes are TRBV12-5 and TRBJ2-1; D not resolved. CDR3 length: 17 amino acids. V was pared by 0 bases and J by 5 bases, with 17 bases between. Germline assignment: CDR1 LGHNT and CDR2 FRNRAP. CDR3 loop: CASGLVPGSRFDNEQFF. The CDR3 region has the DNA TGTGCTAGTGGTTTGGTGCCGGGCAGCCGGTTTGACAATGAGCAGTTCTTC.

This clonotype appeared a few times. V usage is TRBV7-9 and J usage is TRBJ2-1; D is ambiguous. Per the germline V gene, CDR1 is SEHNR and CDR2 is FQNEAQ (reference sequence). Trimming stripped 5 bases from V and 8 bases from J, with 13 bases between. The CDR3 sequence is 13 residues long. CDR3: CASSTQRVDEQFF. The DNA for the CDR3 is TGTGCCAGCAGCACCCAACGAGTCGATGAGCAGTTCTTC.

V gene TRBV29-1 combines with J gene TRBJ2-4, with a tentative D call TRBD2 (5 bases). CDR3 length: 11 residues. Germline values: CDR1 SQVTM, CDR2 ANQGSEA. With 4 bases removed from V and 15 bases from J, the gap between germline ends came to 16 bases. As DNA, the CDR3 is TGCAGCGTTGCGAGCGGTCGGCTTTGGTACTTC. Its translation: CSVASGRLWYF.

This chain links TRBV2 with TRBJ2-3; TRBD1 matches 10 bases. Per germline, CDR1 SNHLY and CDR2 FYNNEI. The V segment lost 6 bases and the J segment 7 bases; nucleotides outside the gene matches: 22. The CDR3 is made up of 19 amino acids. CDR3 nucleotide sequence: TGTGCCAGCAGCCGAACCGGGACAGGGGACTCGATAGCCACGAATACGCAGTATTTT. This codes for CASSRTGTGDSIATNTQYF.

This clonotype was counted only a few times. The chain links TRBV10-3 to TRBJ2-4, with D possibly matching TRBD1 (7 bases). V was clipped by 4 bases and J by 7 bases, with 17 bases between them. CDR3 size: 15 residues. Germline CDR1 reads ENHRY; CDR2 reads SYGVKD. CDR3 protein: CAISGGTGAGNIQYF. CDR3 in DNA: TGTGCCATCAGTGGAGGAACAGGGGCGGGGAACATTCAGTACTTC.

In its sample, this clonotype was seen a few times. The chain couples TRBV7-6 to TRBJ1-1, with 8 nucleotides matching TRBD1. J was trimmed by 5 bases and V by 5 bases; bases with no gene match: 10. Looked up from germline, CDR1 is SGHVS and CDR2 is FNYEAQ. The CDR3 sequence is 15 residues long. As DNA, the CDR3 is TGTGCCAGCAGCAAGAGGACAGGGATTGAGACTGAAGCTTTCTTT. Translation gives CASSKRTGIETEAFF.

V is TRBV7-2 and J is TRBJ1-1; a possible D gene is TRBD1 (6 bases). V lost 4 bases and J 8 bases, leaving 14 bases between the germline ends. CDR3 size: 13 residues. Germline assignment: CDR1 SGHTA and CDR2 FQGNSA. CDR3 nucleotide sequence: TGTGCCAGCAGCTCGACGACAGGAACAGAAGCTTTCTTT. It translates to CASSSTTGTEAFF.

The V gene is TRBV7-9, the J gene TRBJ2-1; 7 nucleotides agree with TRBD2. CDR1 is SEHNR and CDR2 is FQNEAQ in the germline V gene (reference sequence). V lost 7 bases, J lost 8 bases, and 8 bases stayed unmatched. The CDR3 runs 13 residues. CDR3 protein: CASMVALADEQFF. Written as DNA, the CDR3 is TGTGCCAGCATGGTCGCGCTAGCGGATGAGCAGTTCTTC.

This clonotype has just a few counts. This chain connects TRBV5-1 to TRBJ2-1; no firm D call. Looked up from germline, CDR1 is SGHRS and CDR2 is YFSETQ. The V end lost 3 bases, the J end lost 7 bases, and 11 bases lay between the germline ends. The CDR3 is 13 amino acids. This chain's CDR3 is CASSSARRNEQFF. The CDR3 DNA follows: TGCGCCAGCAGCTCGGCTAGGCGTAATGAGCAGTTCTTC.

This clonotype was counted only a few times. The V gene is TRBV6-2 or TRBV6-3, the J gene TRBJ2-7; a weak D match, TRBD1 (5 bases). Germline CDR1 is MNHEY and CDR2 is SVGEGT. This CDR3 region has 13 residues. V lost 8 bases and J 3 bases, leaving 14 bases between the germline ends. CDR3 DNA: TGTGCCAGCGGGTCGACAGAAAACTACGAGCAGTACTTC. Translation gives CASGSTENYEQYF.

This clonotype turned up a few times. This sequence joins TRBV27 and TRBJ2-5; D is tentatively TRBD1 or TRBD2 (6 bases each). This CDR3 has 14 residues. Germline values: CDR1 MNHEY, CDR2 SMNVEV (reference sequence). Trimming took 7 bases from V and 5 from J, leaving 17 bases between them. The chain's CDR3 is CASNLRGGMETQYF. The CDR3 DNA reads as TGTGCCAGCAACCTCAGAGGGGGGATGGAGACCCAGTACTTC.

This chain connects TRBV12-3 or TRBV12-4 to TRBJ1-1, with D maybe TRBD1 (5 bases). Trimming removed 4 bases from V and 7 bases from J, with 16 bases in between. This CDR3 has 14 residues. CDR3 bases: TGTGCCAGCAGTTCGGGGGAGGGATCGAATGAAGCTTTCTTT. As protein: CASSSGEGSNEAFF.

The genes are TRBV7-2 and TRBJ2-1; TRBD2 matches 10 bases. This CDR3 is 15 amino acids long. The ends lost 5 bases at V and 2 bases at J; junction bases unmatched: 3. The germline V gene has CDR1 SGHTA and CDR2 FQGNSA. The chain's CDR3 is CASSTSGMTYNEQFF. The CDR3 DNA reads TGTGCCAGCAGCACTAGCGGGATGACCTACAATGAGCAGTTCTTC.

There are a few counts of this clonotype. This chain connects TRBV10-3 to TRBJ2-5, with TRBD2 matching 10 bases. Trimming cost V 6 bases and J 4 bases; bases outside gene matches: 8. The CDR3 spans 15 residues. Germline V gene data show CDR1 as ENHRY and CDR2 as SYGVKD. This chain's CDR3 is CAISRSSSGGETQYF. The CDR3 nucleotides read TGTGCCATCAGCAGGTCGTCTAGCGGGGGAGAGACCCAGTACTTC.

In the case of this clonotype: It may be a read error: a sequence one base away is much more abundant. The CDR3 coding sequence is TGTGCCAGCAGTTACGGCTACTACAATGAGCAGTACTTC. It specifies CASSYGYYNEQYF. The chain joins TRBV6-5 to TRBJ2-1; D gene ambiguous. The J call may be in error: the DNA end matches TRBJ2-7 better. Germline CDR1 reads MNHEY; CDR2 reads SVGAGI. CDR3 length equals 13 residues.

The rearrangement joins TRBV7-2 to TRBJ2-2; the D gene is possibly TRBD1 (5 bases). The V gene lost 5 bases and the J gene lost 4 bases, with 11 bases spanning the gap. CDR3 size: 14 residues. The germline CDR1 and CDR2 sequences are SGHTA and FQGNSA. In DNA form, the CDR3 reads TGTGCCAGCAGCCGTCGACAGAGCACCGGGGAGCTGTTTTTT. Protein sequence: CASSRRQSTGELFF.